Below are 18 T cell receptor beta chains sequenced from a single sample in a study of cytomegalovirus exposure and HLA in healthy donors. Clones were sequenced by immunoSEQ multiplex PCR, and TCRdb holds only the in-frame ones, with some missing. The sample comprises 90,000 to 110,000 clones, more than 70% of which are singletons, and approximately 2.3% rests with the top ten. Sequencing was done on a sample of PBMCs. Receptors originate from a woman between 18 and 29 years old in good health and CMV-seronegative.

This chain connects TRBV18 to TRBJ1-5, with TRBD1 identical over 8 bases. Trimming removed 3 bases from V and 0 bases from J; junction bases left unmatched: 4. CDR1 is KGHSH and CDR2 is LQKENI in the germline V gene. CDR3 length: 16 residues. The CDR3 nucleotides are TGTGCCAGCTCACCCCAGACAGGGGATAGCAATCAGCCCCAGCATTTT. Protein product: CASSPQTGDSNQPQHF. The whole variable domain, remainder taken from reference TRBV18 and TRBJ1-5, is NAGVMQNPRHLVRRRGQEARLRCSPMKGHSHVYWYRQLPEEGLKFMVYLQKENIIDESGMPKERFSAEFPKEGPSILRIQQVVRGDSAAYFCASSPQTGDSNQPQHFGDGTRLSIL.

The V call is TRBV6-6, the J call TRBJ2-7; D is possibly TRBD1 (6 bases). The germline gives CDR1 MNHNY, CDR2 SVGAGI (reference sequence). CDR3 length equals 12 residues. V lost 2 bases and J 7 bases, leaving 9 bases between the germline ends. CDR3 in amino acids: CASSYHQGEQYF. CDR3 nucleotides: TGTGCCAGCAGTTACCACCAGGGGGAGCAGTACTTC.

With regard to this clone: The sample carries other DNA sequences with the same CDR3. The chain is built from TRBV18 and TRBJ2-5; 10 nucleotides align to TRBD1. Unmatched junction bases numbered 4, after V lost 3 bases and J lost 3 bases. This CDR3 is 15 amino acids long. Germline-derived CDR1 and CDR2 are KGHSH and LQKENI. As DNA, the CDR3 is TGTGCCAGCTCACCCGCCGGGACAGGGGAAGAGACCCAGTACTTC. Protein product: CASSPAGTGEETQYF.

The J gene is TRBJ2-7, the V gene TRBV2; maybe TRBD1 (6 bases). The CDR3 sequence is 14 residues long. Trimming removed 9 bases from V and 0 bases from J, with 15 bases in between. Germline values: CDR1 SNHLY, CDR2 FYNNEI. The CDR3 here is CASSRTASSYEQYF. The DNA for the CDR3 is TGTGCCAGTTCCCGGACAGCGAGCTCCTACGAGCAGTACTTC.

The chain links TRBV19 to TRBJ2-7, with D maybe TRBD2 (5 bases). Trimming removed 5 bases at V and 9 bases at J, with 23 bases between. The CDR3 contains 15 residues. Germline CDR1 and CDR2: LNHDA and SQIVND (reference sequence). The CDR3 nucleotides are TGTGCCAGTAGTGAGGTTGCAAGCGGACCCTCCCGGCAGTACTTC. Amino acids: CASSEVASGPSRQYF.

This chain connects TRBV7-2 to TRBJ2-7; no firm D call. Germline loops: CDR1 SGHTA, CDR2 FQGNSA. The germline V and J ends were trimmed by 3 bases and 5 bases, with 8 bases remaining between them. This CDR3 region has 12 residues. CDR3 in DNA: TGTGCCAGCAGCTTGAACACCAACGAGCAGTACTTC. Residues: CASSLNTNEQYF.

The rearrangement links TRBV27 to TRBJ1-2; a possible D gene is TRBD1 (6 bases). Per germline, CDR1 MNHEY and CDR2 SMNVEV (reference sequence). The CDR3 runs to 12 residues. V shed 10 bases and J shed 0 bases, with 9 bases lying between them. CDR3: CANRDTNYGYTF. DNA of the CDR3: TGTGCCAACAGGGACACTAACTATGGCTACACCTTC.

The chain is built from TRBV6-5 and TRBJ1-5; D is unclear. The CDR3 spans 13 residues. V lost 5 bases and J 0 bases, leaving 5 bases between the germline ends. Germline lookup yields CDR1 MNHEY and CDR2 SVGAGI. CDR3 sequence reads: CASSPSSNQPQHF. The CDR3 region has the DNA TGTGCCAGCAGTCCGTCTAGCAATCAGCCCCAGCATTTT.

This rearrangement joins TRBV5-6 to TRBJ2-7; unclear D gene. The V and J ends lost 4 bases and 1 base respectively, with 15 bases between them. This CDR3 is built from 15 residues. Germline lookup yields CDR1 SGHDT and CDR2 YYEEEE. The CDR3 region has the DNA TGTGCCAGCAGCCGCCCTGCGGTGAGTTCCTACGAGCAGTACTTC. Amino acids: CASSRPAVSSYEQYF.

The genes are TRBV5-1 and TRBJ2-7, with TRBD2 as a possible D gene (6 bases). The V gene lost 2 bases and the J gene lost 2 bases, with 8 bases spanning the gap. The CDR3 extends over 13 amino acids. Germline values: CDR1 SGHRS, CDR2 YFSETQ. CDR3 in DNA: TGCGCCAGCAGCTTTAGGGAGGCCTACGAGCAGTACTTC. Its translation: CASSFREAYEQYF.

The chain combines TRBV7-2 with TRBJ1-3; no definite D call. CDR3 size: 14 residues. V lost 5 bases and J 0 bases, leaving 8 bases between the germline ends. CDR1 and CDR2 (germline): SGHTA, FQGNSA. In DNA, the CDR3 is TGTGCCAGCAGCGTATCCTACTCTGGAAACACCATATATTTT. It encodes CASSVSYSGNTIYF. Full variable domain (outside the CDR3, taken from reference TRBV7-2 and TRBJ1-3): GAGVSQSPSNKVTEKGKDVELRCDPISGHTALYWYRQSLGQGLEFLIYFQGNSAPDKSGLPSDRFSAERTGGSVSTLTIQRTQQEDSAVYLCASSVSYSGNTIYFGEGSWLTVV.

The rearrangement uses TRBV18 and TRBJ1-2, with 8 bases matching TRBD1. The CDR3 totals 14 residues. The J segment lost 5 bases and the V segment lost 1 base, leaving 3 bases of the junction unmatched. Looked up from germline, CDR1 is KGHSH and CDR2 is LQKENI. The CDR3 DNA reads TGTGCCAGCTCACCACAGACAGGGGAATATGGCTACACCTTC. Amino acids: CASSPQTGEYGYTF.

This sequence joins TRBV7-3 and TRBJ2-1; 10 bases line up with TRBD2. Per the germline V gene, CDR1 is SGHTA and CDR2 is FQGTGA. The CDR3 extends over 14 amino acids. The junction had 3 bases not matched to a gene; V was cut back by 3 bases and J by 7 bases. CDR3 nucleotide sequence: TGTGCCAGCAGCTTCCCAGCGGGAGGGAATGAGCAGTTCTTC. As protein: CASSFPAGGNEQFF.

For the CDR3, the DNA is TGTGCCAGCAGTTTTCATGGGACAGGGGTTGGCTACACCTTC. Translated, it gives CASSFHGTGVGYTF. J is TRBJ1-2 and V is TRBV28; 10 bases align to TRBD1. The CDR3 is 14 residues long. V shed 3 bases, J shed 7 bases, and the junction held 5 bases outside the gene matches. Germline V CDR1 and CDR2: MDHEN, SYDVKM.

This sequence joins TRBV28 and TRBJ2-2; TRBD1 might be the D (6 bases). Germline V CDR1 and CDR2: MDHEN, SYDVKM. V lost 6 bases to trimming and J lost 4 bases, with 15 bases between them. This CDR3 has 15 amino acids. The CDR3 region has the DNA TGTGCCAGCAGCCCGACAGGTCGTGGCACCGGGGAGCTGTTTTTT. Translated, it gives CASSPTGRGTGELFF.

The CDR3: CASSGALVNTEAFF. For the CDR3, the DNA is TGTGCCAGCAGTGGGGCGCTCGTGAACACTGAAGCTTTCTTT. J is TRBJ1-1 and V is TRBV6-4; no firm D call. The CDR3 is made up of 14 amino acids. Deletions cut 4 bases from V and 0 bases from J, with 9 bases between. Germline assignment: CDR1 MRHNA and CDR2 SNTAGT.

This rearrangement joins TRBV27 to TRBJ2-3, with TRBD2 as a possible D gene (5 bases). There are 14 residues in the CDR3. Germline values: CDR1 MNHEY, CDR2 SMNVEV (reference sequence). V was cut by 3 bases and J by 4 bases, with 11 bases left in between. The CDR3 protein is CASSFLAFADTQYF. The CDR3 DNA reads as TGTGCCAGCAGTTTTTTAGCGTTTGCAGATACGCAGTATTTT.

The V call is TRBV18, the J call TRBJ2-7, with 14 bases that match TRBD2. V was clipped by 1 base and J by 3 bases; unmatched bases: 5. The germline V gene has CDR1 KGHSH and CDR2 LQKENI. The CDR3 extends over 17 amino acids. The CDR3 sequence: CASSPREGLAGVYEQYF. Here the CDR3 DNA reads TGTGCCAGCTCACCACGGGAGGGACTAGCGGGGGTCTACGAGCAGTACTTC.